One and the same sample provided the 26 T cell receptor beta chains below, sequenced in a study of T cells expressing NK-cell markers. TCRdb reanalyzed the 5' RACE reads, giving one entry per CDR3 protein sequence and no DNA. There are 300,000 or so distinct CDR3 sequences in the sample, with 4% to 5% held by the top ten. Sequenced: blood T cells: a sorted CD56 or NKG2C T cell subset, CD4+ or CD8+ T cells, or bulk PBMC T cells (not recorded which). These receptors were collected from a woman between 18 and 69 years old in good health.

The rearrangement uses TRBV16 and TRBJ2-7; as DNA is missing, the TRBD1 call by TCRdb cannot be tested. CDR3 length equals 12 residues. Germline CDR1 KGHSY, CDR2 FQNENV. The CDR3 loop is CASSQSYGTGTF.

The chain carries TRBV5-5 and TRBJ2-7; the TCRdb D gene call, TRBD1, has no DNA to confirm it. This CDR3 has 15 residues. Germline V gives CDR1 SGHKS, CDR2 YYEKEE (reference sequence). The CDR3: CASSSKDRGSYEQYF.

This chain joins TRBV20-1 and TRBJ2-1. CDR1 is DFQATT, CDR2 SNEGSKA, per germline (reference sequence). There are 16 residues in the CDR3. The CDR3 sequence is CSAREESGSSYNEQFF.

J is TRBJ2-1 and V is TRBV28; with no DNA, the TCRdb D assignment of TRBD1 cannot be verified. The CDR3 is 16 residues long. Germline values: CDR1 MDHEN, CDR2 SYDVKM. CDR3 in amino acids: CASSSLSLPGYNEQFF. The full variable domain, in which reference TRBV28 and TRBJ2-1 provide the parts outside the CDR3, is DVKVTQSSRYLVKRTGEKVFLECVQDMDHENMFWYRQDPGLGLRLIYFSYDVKMKEKGDIPEGYSVSREKKERFSLILESASTNQTSMYLCASSSLSLPGYNEQFFGPGTRLTVL.

The V and J genes are TRBV3-1 and TRBJ1-5; the TCRdb D gene call, TRBD1, has no DNA to confirm it. The CDR3 sequence is 14 residues long. Germline V gives CDR1 LGHDT, CDR2 YNNKEL (reference sequence). The CDR3 loop reads CASSPDRAIQPQHF. The variable domain in full, completed from reference TRBV3-1 and TRBJ1-5, reads DTAVSQTPKYLVTQMGNDKSIKCEQNLGHDTMYWYKQDSKKFLKIMFSYNNKELIINETVPNRFSPKSPDKAHLNLHINSLELGDSAVYFCASSPDRAIQPQHFGDGTRLSIL.

The chain's CDR3 is CASRPTSGGANEQFF. The V call is TRBV19, the J call TRBJ2-1; TCRdb indicates TRBD2, and absent DNA this call remains unverified. This CDR3 has 15 residues. CDR1 is LNHDA and CDR2 is SQIVND in the germline V gene (reference sequence).

The chain recombines TRBV5-1 with TRBJ2-5; TCRdb calls TRBD1, which cannot be checked without DNA. Germline V gives CDR1 SGHRS, CDR2 YFSETQ. The CDR3 sequence is 16 residues long. CDR3 sequence reads: CASSKTGATLRETQYF.

The chain combines TRBV14 with TRBJ2-3; without DNA, the TCRdb call of TRBD2 cannot be checked. The CDR3 is 16 residues long. CDR1 is SGHDN and CDR2 is FVKESK in the germline V gene. This CDR3 reads CASSQEQGGGIDTQYF.

The gene calls are TRBV11-2 and TRBJ2-5. The CDR3 covers 15 residues. CDR1 and CDR2 from the germline V gene are SGHAT and FQNNGV. The CDR3 loop reads CASSLDGSNWETQYF.

V usage is TRBV12-3 or TRBV12-4 and J usage is TRBJ2-3. The CDR3 length is 14 residues. The CDR3 loop reads CASSTSGNVDTQYF.

The chain joins TRBV18 to TRBJ2-7. Germline CDR1 reads KGHSH; CDR2 reads LQKENI. The CDR3 covers 13 residues. The CDR3 sequence: CASSPEPSYEQYF.

The chain carries TRBV10-2 and TRBJ2-3; TCRdb selects TRBD2, and the lack of DNA leaves this call unchecked. There are 13 residues in the CDR3. Per the germline V gene, CDR1 is WSHSY and CDR2 is SAAADI. CDR3: CASALGGTDTQYF.

This rearrangement joins TRBV20-1 to TRBJ2-3; the TCRdb D gene call, TRBD2, has no DNA to confirm it. Germline V gene sequence: CDR1 DFQATT, CDR2 SNEGSKA (reference sequence). There are 14 residues in the CDR3. This CDR3 reads CSARGGPVGYTQYF.

The rearrangement joins TRBV20-1 to TRBJ1-5; with no DNA, the TCRdb D assignment of TRBD1 cannot be verified. The CDR3 loop spans 16 amino acids. Looked up from germline, CDR1 is DFQATT and CDR2 is SNEGSKA (reference sequence). The CDR3 reads CSAGVGAGNRNQPQHF.

The J gene is TRBJ1-1, the V gene TRBV5-8. Germline CDR1 SGHTS, CDR2 YDEGEE. This CDR3 region has 15 residues. CDR3 region: CASSQGRIPNTEAFF.

The chain employs TRBV3-1 and TRBJ1-5; TCRdb's D gene call, TRBD1, goes unchecked for lack of DNA. This CDR3 is 15 amino acids long. The germline CDR1 and CDR2 sequences are LGHDT and YNNKEL (reference sequence). CDR3 sequence reads: CASSQGDHSLSTQHF. The variable domain in full, with the rest retrieved from reference TRBV3-1 and TRBJ1-5, is DTAVSQTPKYLVTQMGNDKSIKCEQNLGHDTMYWYKQDSKKFLKIMFSYNNKELIINETVPNRFSPKSPDKAHLNLHINSLELGDSAVYFCASSQGDHSLSTQHFGDGTRLSIL.

This chain links TRBV12-3 or TRBV12-4 with TRBJ2-2; the D call of TRBD1 rests on TCRdb alone, since no DNA is present to check it. This CDR3 is 15 amino acids long. CDR3 sequence reads: CASTPGTANTGELFF.

This sequence joins TRBV11-2 and TRBJ2-5; TCRdb designates TRBD2, a call that cannot be tested without DNA. Looked up from germline, CDR1 is SGHAT and CDR2 is FQNNGV. The CDR3 extends over 15 amino acids. The CDR3 spells CASSPEVAGVETQYF. The whole variable domain, filled in from reference TRBV11-2 and TRBJ2-5, reads EAGVAQSPRYKIIEKRQSVAFWCNPISGHATLYWYQQILGQGPKLLIQFQNNGVVDDSQLPKDRFSAERLKGVDSTLKIQPAKLEDSAVYLCASSPEVAGVETQYFGPGTRLLVL.

This CDR3 reads CASSPGEREQYF. This chain joins TRBV18 and TRBJ2-7; TCRdb indicates TRBD2, and absent DNA this call remains unverified. CDR3 length: 12 amino acids. Germline assignment: CDR1 KGHSH and CDR2 LQKENI.

The chain recombines TRBV4-2 with TRBJ2-1; checking the TCRdb D call of TRBD2 is not possible without DNA. CDR1 and CDR2 from the germline V gene are LGHNA and YNFKEQ. CDR3 length: 18 amino acids. The CDR3 sequence: CASSLGTSGRSSYNEQFF.

The chain carries TRBV29-1 and TRBJ1-5; TCRdb's D gene call, TRBD1, goes unchecked for lack of DNA. The CDR3 loop spans 12 amino acids. Germline CDR1 is SQVTM and CDR2 is ANQGSEA. CDR3 protein: CSVGQPNQPQHF.

This chain joins TRBV9 and TRBJ2-5; TCRdb lists TRBD1, though no DNA is available to test this call. Germline V gives CDR1 SGDLS, CDR2 YYNGEE. This CDR3 region has 13 residues. The CDR3 protein is CASSVGGGETQYF.

The chain links TRBV20-1 to TRBJ2-3; as DNA is missing, the TRBD1 call by TCRdb cannot be tested. Germline V gene lookup returns CDR1 DFQATT and CDR2 SNEGSKA (reference sequence). The CDR3 contains 15 residues. CDR3 sequence: CSAILGGAGTDTQYF.

The chain is built from TRBV7-6 and TRBJ2-5; checking the TCRdb D call of TRBD1 is not possible without DNA. Per germline, CDR1 SGHVS and CDR2 FNYEAQ. This CDR3 has 14 residues. CDR3 region: CASSVRDRVETQYF. Full variable domain (remainder filled in from reference TRBV7-6 and TRBJ2-5): GAGVSQSPRYKVTKRGQDVALRCDPISGHVSLYWYRQALGQGPEFLTYFNYEAQQDKSGLPNDRFSAERPEGSISTLTIQRTEQRDSAMYRCASSVRDRVETQYFGPGTRLLVL.

The chain recombines TRBV3-1 with TRBJ2-7. The CDR3 is 14 amino acids. Looked up from germline, CDR1 is LGHDT and CDR2 is YNNKEL (reference sequence). CDR3 sequence reads: CASSQAGGPYEQYF.

V gene TRBV20-1 combines with J gene TRBJ2-7. The CDR3 extends over 12 amino acids. CDR1 is DFQATT and CDR2 is SNEGSKA in the germline V gene (reference sequence). CDR3: CSASRTTYEQYF.